The T cell receptor beta chain described here comes from a study of cytomegalovirus exposure and HLA in healthy donors. The wider study: The approximately 670 first-cohort repertoires and the roughly 120 validation repertoires shared the same platform, a later analysis reported.

Produced via immunoSEQ multiplex PCR; TCRdb's table is partial and in-frame only. Counted here are 150,000 to 200,000 clones, roughly 90% occurring once; the ten biggest clones make up 4.2%. V shed 6 bases, J shed 1 base, and the junction held 8 bases outside the gene matches. The germline V gene encodes CDR1 KGHSH and CDR2 LQKENI. The CDR3 runs to 18 residues. The J gene is TRBJ2-1, the V gene TRBV18, with 14 positions matching TRBD2. The sample consisted of PBMCs. This clonotype originated in a man between 18 and 29 years old in good health and CMV-seropositive. CDR3 amino acids: CASSPGLAGARSYNEQFF. The CDR3 nucleotides read TGTGCCAGCTCTCCGGGACTAGCGGGAGCAAGGTCCTACAATGAGCAGTTCTTC.